These T cell receptor beta chains were read from a single sample in a study of Ad26.COV2.S vaccination and SARS-CoV-2 variants. This table comes from immunoSEQ multiplex PCR, and its TCRdb copy is limited to in-frame clones, with some not included. This sample has 400,000 to 450,000 clones, with 80% to 95% found just once. This material consisted of peripheral blood, taken in a trial of Ad26.COV2.S vaccine versus placebo. These receptors originate from a person aged 18-65 years who received the Ad26.COV2.S COVID-19 vaccine or a placebo. Each CDR3 is given with its conserved first and last residue. D genes are given only for firm matches. Not every row has a clone size; where given, it reads once, few, many or a size class.

D gene: TRBD2; clone size: NA; J gene: TRBJ2-3; V gene: TRBV4-2; CDR3 protein: CASSSSGAGGADTQYF; CDR3 DNA: TGTGCCAGCAGCTCCTCAGGTGCGGGAGGCGCAGATACGCAGTATTTT
D gene: TRBD1; clone size: NA; J gene: TRBJ2-5; V gene: TRBV4-1; CDR3 protein: CASSQGRGETQYF; CDR3 DNA: TGCGCCAGCAGCCAAGGCAGGGGGGAGACCCAGTACTTC
D gene: TRBD1; clone size: NA; J gene: TRBJ2-2; V gene: TRBV4-1; CDR3 protein: CASSEGQGAVGTGELFF; CDR3 DNA: TGCGCCAGCAGCGAAGGACAGGGGGCGGTAGGAACCGGGGAGCTGTTTTTT
D gene: NA; clone size: NA; J gene: TRBJ1-5; V gene: TRBV6-6; CDR3 protein: CASSYSSEFQPQHF; CDR3 DNA: TGTGCCAGCAGTTACTCGTCGGAGTTTCAGCCCCAGCATTTT
D gene: TRBD1; clone size: NA; J gene: TRBJ2-7; V gene: TRBV6-2/TRBV6-3; CDR3 protein: CASSYSSGQLIYEQYF; CDR3 DNA: TGTGCCAGCAGTTACTCGTCGGGACAGCTGATCTACGAGCAGTACTTC
D gene: NA; clone size: NA; J gene: TRBJ2-7; V gene: TRBV18; CDR3 protein: CASSPRGNNEQYF; CDR3 DNA: TGTGCCAGCTCACCTCGAGGGAACAACGAGCAGTACTTC
D gene: TRBD1; clone size: NA; J gene: TRBJ2-7; V gene: TRBV7-2; CDR3 protein: CASERAQQGAYEQYF; CDR3 DNA: TGTGCCAGCGAACGAGCCCAGCAGGGGGCTTACGAGCAGTACTTC
D gene: NA; clone size: few; J gene: TRBJ2-7; V gene: TRBV7-9; CDR3 protein: CASSLKGTGLYEQYF; CDR3 DNA: TGTGCCAGCAGCTTAAAGGGGACGGGGCTCTACGAGCAGTACTTC
D gene: NA; clone size: NA; J gene: TRBJ2-6; V gene: TRBV19; CDR3 protein: CASKYAGANVLTF; CDR3 DNA: TGTGCCAGTAAATACGCCGGGGCCAACGTCCTGACTTTC
D gene: TRBD1; clone size: NA; J gene: TRBJ2-7; V gene: TRBV10-3; CDR3 protein: CAIRTGTEGYEQYF; CDR3 DNA: TGTGCCATAAGAACCGGGACAGAAGGCTACGAGCAGTACTTC
D gene: NA; clone size: NA; J gene: TRBJ2-7; V gene: TRBV7-6; CDR3 protein: CASSQQSGVGEQYF; CDR3 DNA: TGTGCCAGCAGTCAACAATCAGGGGTCGGCGAGCAGTACTTC
D gene: NA; clone size: NA; J gene: TRBJ1-1; V gene: TRBV9; CDR3 protein: CARGEGGFTEAFF; CDR3 DNA: TGTGCCCGCGGGGAGGGGGGTTTCACTGAAGCTTTCTTT
D gene: TRBD1; clone size: NA; J gene: TRBJ1-2; V gene: TRBV7-8; CDR3 protein: CASSLVLGQGAGWGYTF; CDR3 DNA: TGTGCCAGCAGCTTAGTATTGGGACAGGGGGCTGGTTGGGGCTACACCTTC
D gene: NA; clone size: NA; J gene: TRBJ2-1; V gene: TRBV12-3/TRBV12-4; CDR3 protein: CASSLILYDLFF; CDR3 DNA: TGTGCCAGCAGTTTGATACTCTACGACCTGTTCTTC
D gene: NA; clone size: NA; J gene: TRBJ2-3; V gene: TRBV3-1/TRBV3-2; CDR3 protein: CASSQDGGSHYTQYF; CDR3 DNA: TGTGCCAGCAGCCAAGATGGCGGCTCCCACTATACGCAGTATTTT
D gene: NA; clone size: NA; J gene: TRBJ1-1; V gene: TRBV18; CDR3 protein: CASSPLGQGIGTEAFF; CDR3 DNA: TGTGCCAGCTCACCACTGGGCCAGGGAATAGGCACTGAAGCTTTCTTT
D gene: NA; clone size: once; J gene: TRBJ2-3; V gene: TRBV11-2; CDR3 protein: CASSLKPFADTQYF; CDR3 DNA: TGTGCCAGCAGCTTAAAACCCTTCGCAGATACGCAGTATTTT
D gene: NA; clone size: NA; J gene: TRBJ2-1; V gene: TRBV12-3/TRBV12-4; CDR3 protein: CASSLPGINEQFF; CDR3 DNA: TGTGCCAGCAGTTTACCCGGAATCAATGAGCAGTTCTTC
D gene: NA; clone size: NA; J gene: TRBJ2-1; V gene: TRBV6-2/TRBV6-3; CDR3 protein: CASSLGPSYNEQFF; CDR3 DNA: TGTGCCAGCAGTTTGGGGCCGTCCTACAATGAGCAGTTCTTC
D gene: TRBD1; clone size: once; J gene: TRBJ1-1; V gene: TRBV27; CDR3 protein: CASRRIQGTPEAFF; CDR3 DNA: TGTGCCAGCAGGAGGATACAGGGGACTCCTGAAGCTTTCTTT
D gene: NA; clone size: NA; J gene: TRBJ2-5; V gene: TRBV18; CDR3 protein: CASSPPTDGPGTQYF; CDR3 DNA: TGTGCCAGCTCACCCCCTACGGACGGTCCAGGGACCCAGTACTTC
D gene: NA; clone size: NA; J gene: TRBJ1-1; V gene: TRBV12-3/TRBV12-4; CDR3 protein: CASSLFGNTEAFF; CDR3 DNA: TGTGCCAGCAGTTTATTCGGGAACACCGAAGCTTTCTTT
D gene: TRBD1; clone size: NA; J gene: TRBJ1-6; V gene: TRBV4-3; CDR3 protein: CASSLGQAYNSPLHF; CDR3 DNA: TGCGCCAGCAGCCTCGGACAGGCCTATAATTCACCCCTCCACTTT
D gene: NA; clone size: NA; J gene: TRBJ1-2; V gene: TRBV10-3; CDR3 protein: CAISDSYGYTF; CDR3 DNA: TGTGCCATCAGTGACAGTTATGGCTACACCTTC
D gene: TRBD2; clone size: NA; J gene: TRBJ2-1; V gene: TRBV28; CDR3 protein: CASSPEREGSYNEQFF; CDR3 DNA: TGTGCCAGCAGTCCCGAGCGGGAGGGCTCCTACAATGAGCAGTTCTTC